This is a list of T cell receptor beta chains from one sample in a study of CD8 T cells in ankylosing spondylitis. TCRdb re-called the 5' RACE reads through MiXCR, storing one row per CDR3 protein. The sample lists roughly 160,000 distinct CDR3 sequences; 8.5% to 10% were seen once. What was sequenced was blood, either unsorted or a sorted T cell fraction (not recorded which). The receptor source for this set is a female donor with ankylosing spondylitis or in good health (not recorded which). Each CDR3 is given with its conserved first and last residue. The D gene is left open where the match is weak. The listing skips clone size in some rows; elsewhere it reads once, few, many or a size class.

length	V	D	J	size	DNA	CDR3
14	TRBV20-1	.	TRBJ2-1	.	TGCAGTGCTAGACCCCTGGGATCCTACATTGAGCAGTTCTTC	CSARPLGSYIEQFF
14	TRBV20-1	.	TRBJ2-7	many	TGCAGTGCTAGTTCCCACCGGGGCTCCTACGAGCAGTACTTC	CSASSHRGSYEQYF
14	TRBV7-8	.	TRBJ2-7	few	TGTGCCAGCAGCTTAAACAGCGGATCTTACGAGCAGTACTTC	CASSLNSGSYEQYF
13	TRBV6-2/TRBV6-3	.	TRBJ2-1	many	TGTGCCAGCAGTCGGTCACCTCAGGGGAAGCAGTTCTTC	CASSRSPQGKQFF
16	TRBV4-3	.	TRBJ2-2	many	TGCGCCAGCAGCCAAGCGGCGGCCCCGAACACCGGGGAGCTGTTTTTT	CASSQAAAPNTGELFF
11	TRBV20-1	.	TRBJ2-7	.	TGCAGTGCCCCGACAGGCTACGAGCAGTACTTC	CSAPTGYEQYF
13	TRBV9	TRBD2	TRBJ2-5	few	TGTGCCAGCTCAAGCGGGAGTATGGAGACCCAGTACTTC	CASSSGSMETQYF
15	TRBV9	.	TRBJ2-1	few	TGTGCCAGCAGCGTAGAGGGTAGCCCCTACAATGAGCAGTTCTTC	CASSVEGSPYNEQFF
16	TRBV4-3	TRBD2	TRBJ2-3	.	TGCGCCAGCAGCCAAGGGGAGGGGATGGGCACAGATACGCAGTATTTT	CASSQGEGMGTDTQYF
15	TRBV6-1	TRBD2	TRBJ2-7	.	TGTGCCAGCAGAACGGATGGACTAGCGGGAGCCGAGCAGTACTTC	CASRTDGLAGAEQYF
11	TRBV4-2	TRBD2	TRBJ2-1	many	TGTGCCAGCAAGCGGGAGGATGAGCAGTTCTTC	CASKREDEQFF
13	TRBV27	.	TRBJ1-5	few	TGTGCCAGCAGTCCCAGGGTCGGGCAGCCCCAGCATTTT	CASSPRVGQPQHF
15	TRBV12-3/TRBV12-4	.	TRBJ1-1	many	TGTGCCAGCAGTTTGGGGGTCACGCTGAACACTGAAGCTTTCTTT	CASSLGVTLNTEAFF
14	TRBV7-6	.	TRBJ2-5	.	TGTGCCAGCAGCCCAGCCCCGAATCAAGAGACCCAGTACTTC	CASSPAPNQETQYF
14	TRBV5-8	.	TRBJ1-6	.	TGTGCCAGCAGCCCGGACCCCGGGAATTCACCCCTCCACTTT	CASSPDPGNSPLHF
15	TRBV9	.	TRBJ1-1	.	TGTGCCAGCAGCGTCATCCAGGGAGTAGGCACTGAAGCTTTCTTT	CASSVIQGVGTEAFF
14	TRBV4-3	.	TRBJ1-1	few	TGCGCCAGCAGCCCCTCCGCCAGGGCCACTGAAGCTTTCTTT	CASSPSARATEAFF
13	TRBV6-1	.	TRBJ2-1	.	TGTGCCAGCACTGAGCGGGTCCACAATGAGCAGTTCTTC	CASTERVHNEQFF
14	TRBV2	.	TRBJ2-7	many	TGTGCCAGCGGGGGCAGCCGCTCCTCCTACGAGCAGTACTTC	CASGGSRSSYEQYF
17	TRBV9	.	TRBJ2-2	once	TGTGCCAGCAGCCCAGGCCTCGGAGACCCGAACACCGGGGAGCTGTTTTTT	CASSPGLGDPNTGELFF
14	TRBV7-9	TRBD1	TRBJ1-1	many	TGTGCCAGCAGCCGGACAGGGGGCTACACTGAAGCTTTCTTT	CASSRTGGYTEAFF
13	TRBV12-3/TRBV12-4	.	TRBJ2-7	few	TGTGCCAGCAGTCCGACGGGGGTCAACGAGCAGTACTTC	CASSPTGVNEQYF
15	TRBV20-1	.	TRBJ2-4	.	TGCAGTGCTAGTCACGTAGGGGTCCGGGGGAACATTCAGTACTTC	CSASHVGVRGNIQYF
12	TRBV13	.	TRBJ2-3	few	TGTGCCAGCAGCACCGATACAGATACGCAGTATTTT	CASSTDTDTQYF
15	TRBV12-3/TRBV12-4	.	TRBJ2-3	many	TGTGCCAGCACCGATCCGGGACTTAACACAGATACGCAGTATTTT	CASTDPGLNTDTQYF
14	TRBV19	.	TRBJ2-4	few	TGTGCCAGTAGTCCCCGGGAACTTAAAAACATTCAGTACTTC	CASSPRELKNIQYF
16	TRBV10-3	TRBD2	TRBJ2-1	few	TGTGCCATCAGTGAGTCGAAACCGGGGGGGTACAATGAGCAGTTCTTC	CAISESKPGGYNEQFF
18	TRBV27	TRBD2	TRBJ2-3	.	TGTGCCAGCAGTCGACTAGCGGGAGTTCACGAGGGGACAGATACGCAGTATTTT	CASSRLAGVHEGTDTQYF
17	TRBV20-1	.	TRBJ2-1	.	TGCAGTGCTAGAGATAGGGGGGGAATTAGCGGTTACAATGAGCAGTTCTTC	CSARDRGGISGYNEQFF
13	TRBV5-4	.	TRBJ2-3	.	TGTGCCAGCAGCTGGTCTCTTACAGATACGCAGTATTTT	CASSWSLTDTQYF
13	TRBV12-3/TRBV12-4	.	TRBJ1-1	few	TGTGCCAGCAGTTTAATAAGGAGCACTGAAGCTTTCTTT	CASSLIRSTEAFF
15	TRBV9	TRBD2	TRBJ2-7	.	TGTGCCAGCAGCGCCGGACTAGCGAACTCCTACGAGCAGTACTTC	CASSAGLANSYEQYF
11	TRBV10-3	.	TRBJ2-7	.	TGTGCCATCAGTGAAGGGAACGAGCAGTACTTC	CAISEGNEQYF
16	TRBV29-1	.	TRBJ1-2	many	TGCAGCGTTGAGGCGACAGTTGAGGACCCCAACTATGGCTACACCTTC	CSVEATVEDPNYGYTF
14	TRBV29-1	.	TRBJ1-1	many	TGCAGCGTTGTGGGGGGGGTGGAATTGACTGAAGCTTTCTTT	CSVVGGVELTEAFF
15	TRBV7-9	.	TRBJ1-2	many	TGTGCCAGCAGCCCAATTCTACAGGGCACCTATGGCTACACCTTC	CASSPILQGTYGYTF
19	TRBV10-3	.	TRBJ1-1	.	TGTGCCATCAGTGAGCTCACCTATGTCCCGGGACATAGGAACACTGAAGCTTTCTTT	CAISELTYVPGHRNTEAFF
14	TRBV18	TRBD2	TRBJ2-1	few	TGTGCCAGCTCACCACCAGCGGGATACAATGAGCAGTTCTTC	CASSPPAGYNEQFF
14	TRBV9	.	TRBJ2-5	many	TGTGCCAGCAGCGTAGCTGGGGCTGGGGAGACCCAGTACTTC	CASSVAGAGETQYF
14	TRBV11-3	.	TRBJ1-1	few	TGTGCCAGCAGCTTAGATGGGGGTACCCCTGAAGCTTTCTTT	CASSLDGGTPEAFF
12	TRBV14	.	TRBJ1-2	few	TGTGCCAGCAGCCAGTCGGCCTATGGCTACACCTTC	CASSQSAYGYTF
16	TRBV28	TRBD1	TRBJ2-3	.	TGTGCCAGCAGTCCTGGGACAGGGCAGGATTGGGATACGCAGTATTTT	CASSPGTGQDWDTQYF
15	TRBV7-9	.	TRBJ2-7	.	TGTGCCAGCAGCCCGACTGATCGGGACATCTACGAGCAGTACTTC	CASSPTDRDIYEQYF
17	TRBV2	.	TRBJ2-1	few	TGTGCCAGCAGTCAGGGCACAGTGGAAATCCCTTACAATGAGCAGTTCTTC	CASSQGTVEIPYNEQFF
15	TRBV7-2	.	TRBJ2-3	many	TGTGCCAGCAGCTTAGAGGTCAGGAGCACAGATACGCAGTATTTT	CASSLEVRSTDTQYF
12	TRBV7-9	.	TRBJ1-1	.	TGTGCCAGCACCCAAGGGAGCGCTGAAGCTTTCTTT	CASTQGSAEAFF
16	TRBV6-2/TRBV6-3	.	TRBJ2-1	few	TGTGCCAGCAGTTACTCGGCAGACAGACCCTACAATGAGCAGTTCTTC	CASSYSADRPYNEQFF
14	TRBV30	.	TRBJ1-2	.	TGTGCCTGGACCCTAAGCGAGGGAGGGGATGGCTACACCTTC	CAWTLSEGGDGYTF
15	TRBV5-6	.	TRBJ2-1	.	TGTGCCAGCAGCTTGGAGGTCAACTCCTACAATGAGCAGTTCTTC	CASSLEVNSYNEQFF
15	TRBV12-3/TRBV12-4	TRBD1	TRBJ2-1	few	TGTGCCAGCAGTCAGACAGGGGCTGGATTGGATGAGCAGTTCTTC	CASSQTGAGLDEQFF
12	TRBV7-6	.	TRBJ2-3	few	TGTGCCAGCAGCTCCTGGGGGAATACGCAGTATTTT	CASSSWGNTQYF
11	TRBV27	.	TRBJ2-5	.	TGTGCCAGCAACATAGGGCAGACCCAGTACTTC	CASNIGQTQYF
13	TRBV7-9	.	TRBJ2-7	few	TGTGCCAGCAGCCCACCGACTCGTTACGAGCAGTACTTC	CASSPPTRYEQYF
18	TRBV27	.	TRBJ1-2	many	TGTGCCAGCAGTTCCACCGGGATCTCCGTTGGAGGATCCTATGGCTACACCTTC	CASSSTGISVGGSYGYTF
13	TRBV29-1	.	TRBJ1-1	few	TGCAGCGTTGTGGGGTTAGGGAACACTGAAGCTTTCTTT	CSVVGLGNTEAFF
15	TRBV7-6	.	TRBJ2-1	.	TGTGCCAGCAGCTTATTAGGGGAGGTAGTCAATGAGCAGTTCTTC	CASSLLGEVVNEQFF
13	TRBV19	.	TRBJ2-2	few	TGTGCCAGTAGTCCTCTTGGGGAGTGGGAGCTGTTTTTT	CASSPLGEWELFF